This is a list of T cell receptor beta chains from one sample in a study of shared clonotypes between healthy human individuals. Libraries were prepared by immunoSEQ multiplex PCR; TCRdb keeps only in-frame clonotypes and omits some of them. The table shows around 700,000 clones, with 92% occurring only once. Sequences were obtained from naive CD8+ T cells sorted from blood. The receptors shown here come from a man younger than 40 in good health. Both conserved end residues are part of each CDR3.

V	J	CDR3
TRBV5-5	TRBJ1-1	CASSSGQEAFF
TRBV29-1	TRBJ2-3	CSVETERQGWDTQYF
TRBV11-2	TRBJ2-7	CASSLVAGGGYEQYF
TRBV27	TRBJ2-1	CASSSSLAGGEQFF
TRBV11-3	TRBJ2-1	CASSLGQGALYEQFF
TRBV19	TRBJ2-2	CASSLLTRTASTGELFF
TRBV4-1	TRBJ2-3	CASSPGQGSDTQYF
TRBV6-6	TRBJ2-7	CASSYSGQGSYEQYF
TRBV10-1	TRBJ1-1	CASSDGRQREDEAFF
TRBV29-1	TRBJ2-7	CSVVSVGRAYEQYF
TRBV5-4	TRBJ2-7	CASSLPGQGLYEQYF
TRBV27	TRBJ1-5	CASSSRQRDSNQPQHF
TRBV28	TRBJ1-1	CASSLLRIMNTEAFF
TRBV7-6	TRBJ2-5	CASSTRFGETQYF
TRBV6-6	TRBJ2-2	CASGHRVPGELFF
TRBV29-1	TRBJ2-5	CSVEFRGLLETQYF
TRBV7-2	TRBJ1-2	CASSPPAGQGTYGYTF
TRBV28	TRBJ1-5	CASSNSLWQPQHF
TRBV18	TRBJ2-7	CASSPVDKTYEQYF
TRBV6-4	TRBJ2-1	CASSDPLAGEQFF
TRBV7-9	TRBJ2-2	CASSPPGQNTGELFF